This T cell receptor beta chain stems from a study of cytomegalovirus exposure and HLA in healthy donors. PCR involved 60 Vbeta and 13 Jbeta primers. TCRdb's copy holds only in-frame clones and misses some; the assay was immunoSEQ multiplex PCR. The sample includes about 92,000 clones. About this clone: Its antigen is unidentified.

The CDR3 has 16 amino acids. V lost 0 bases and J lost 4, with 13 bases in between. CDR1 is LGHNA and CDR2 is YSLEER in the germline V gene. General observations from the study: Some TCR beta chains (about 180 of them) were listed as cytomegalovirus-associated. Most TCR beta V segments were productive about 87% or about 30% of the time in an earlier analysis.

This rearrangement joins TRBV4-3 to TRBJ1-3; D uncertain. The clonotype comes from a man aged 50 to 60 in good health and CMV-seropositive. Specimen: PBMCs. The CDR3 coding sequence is TGCGCCAGCAGCCAAGATCACAGCTCGCGAGGAAACACCATATATTTT. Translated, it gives CASSQDHSSRGNTIYF.